The 20 T cell receptor beta chains in this list originate from one sample, sequenced in a study of blood T cell repertoires in COVID-19. Only in-frame clones appear in the TCRdb table, and some are missing; sequencing was by immunoSEQ multiplex PCR. The table lists 45,000 to 60,000 clones, 60% to 80% of them singletons. The sample was PBMCs or T cells enriched from blood (not recorded which). These TCRs come from a woman aged 45 to 65 with acute COVID-19.

The chain joins TRBV10-1 to TRBJ1-3; D remains unclear. Germline assignment: CDR1 WNHNN and CDR2 SYGVQD (reference sequence). CDR3 length equals 14 residues. Trimming pared 2 bases from V and 0 bases from J, leaving 5 bases between. The CDR3 DNA reads as TGCGCCAGCAGTGAGGGCAGCTCTGGAAACACCATATATTTT. This encodes CASSEGSSGNTIYF.

The gene calls are TRBV11-2 and TRBJ1-5, with D perhaps TRBD1 (5 bases). Per the germline V gene, CDR1 is SGHAT and CDR2 is FQNNGV. V was trimmed by 1 base and J by 2 bases, leaving 12 bases between them. The length of the CDR3 is 16 residues. Written as DNA, the CDR3 is TGTGCCAGCAGCTTAGCGACAGCCAGGGGCAATCAGCCCCAGCATTTT. Its translation is CASSLATARGNQPQHF.

The chain has TRBV30 and TRBJ2-3; D not certain. The CDR3 runs to 11 residues. Germline assignment: CDR1 GTSNPN and CDR2 SVGIG (reference sequence). V was pared by 0 bases and J by 10 bases, with 8 bases between. CDR3 bases: TGTGCCTGGAGTGTACCCGGTGCGCAGTATTTT. Translating it yields CAWSVPGAQYF.

The chain carries TRBV29-1 and TRBJ2-3; a possible D gene is TRBD2 (6 bases). This CDR3 has 13 amino acids. Trimming stripped 3 bases from V and 2 bases from J, with 9 bases between. Germline V gene sequence: CDR1 SQVTM, CDR2 ANQGSEA. CDR3 amino acids: CSVDRGVTDTQYF. The CDR3 DNA is TGCAGCGTTGATCGCGGGGTCACAGATACGCAGTATTTT.

The chain joins TRBV6-5 to TRBJ2-1; the D is unclear. Deletions cut 0 bases from V and 8 bases from J, with 11 bases between. This CDR3 is built from 14 residues. Germline V CDR1 and CDR2: MNHEY, SVGAGI. As DNA, the CDR3 is TGTGCCAGCAGTTACTCCTCAACGAGAGATGAGCAGTTCTTC. It specifies CASSYSSTRDEQFF.

The chain recombines TRBV2 with TRBJ1-4; TRBD1 might be the D (5 bases). Trimming stripped 8 bases from V and 6 bases from J, with 16 bases between. From germline, CDR1 is SNHLY and CDR2 FYNNEI. The length of the CDR3 is 14 residues. Here the CDR3 DNA reads TGTGCCAGCGCCCGACCTTGGGGCGATGAAAAACTGTTTTTT. Translation gives CASARPWGDEKLFF.

The V gene is TRBV25-1, the J gene TRBJ2-6, with a weak D call TRBD1 (6 bases). Trimming cost V 10 bases and J 0 bases, with 16 bases left between them. The CDR3 covers 16 residues. CDR1 MGHDK and CDR2 SYGVNS come from the germline V gene. The chain's CDR3 is CATRDRSSSGANVLTF. The CDR3 DNA reads TGTGCCACCAGAGACAGGTCTAGCTCTGGGGCCAACGTCCTGACTTTC.

This chain connects TRBV27 to TRBJ1-2, with TRBD1 identical over 7 bases. Trimming cost V 4 bases and J 8 bases; bases outside gene matches: 19. The CDR3 spans 17 residues. In germline, CDR1 is MNHEY, CDR2 SMNVEV (reference sequence). The CDR3 region is CASSSTSKQGQIKGYTF. CDR3 in DNA: TGTGCCAGCAGTTCCACATCGAAACAGGGGCAAATTAAGGGCTACACCTTC.

The chain recombines TRBV29-1 with TRBJ2-7, with TRBD1 as a possible D gene (6 bases). In germline, CDR1 is SQVTM, CDR2 ANQGSEA. This CDR3 has 13 amino acids. V was pared by 1 base and J by 4 bases, with 11 bases between. The CDR3 sequence: CSVEGLRGYEQYF. The CDR3 DNA reads TGCAGCGTTGAAGGTCTCAGGGGTTACGAGCAGTACTTC.

The chain couples TRBV7-9 to TRBJ1-2; no reliable D call. Trimming took off 2 bases at V and 6 bases at J, with 13 bases between the two ends. Germline CDR1 SEHNR, CDR2 FQNEAQ (reference sequence). CDR3 length equals 14 residues. CDR3 DNA sequence: TGTGCCAGCAGCTTACCGACTGTATCCCATGGCTACACCTTC. Translation: CASSLPTVSHGYTF.

This chain uses TRBV20-1 with TRBJ2-3; D is perhaps TRBD1 (5 bases). The CDR3 extends over 14 amino acids. Germline V gene data show CDR1 as DFQATT and CDR2 as SNEGSKA (reference sequence). V lost 3 bases, J lost 1 base, and 11 bases lay in between. CDR3 sequence (DNA): TGCAGTGCTAGTGGGGCCTTCGGCACAGATACGCAGTATTTT. Protein product: CSASGAFGTDTQYF.

This chain joins TRBV5-1 and TRBJ1-1; D is unclear. V dropped 4 bases and J dropped 5 bases, with 12 bases sitting between them. The CDR3 consists of 13 residues. The germline V gene has CDR1 SGHRS and CDR2 YFSETQ. CDR3 in amino acids: CASSIGRGTEAFF. DNA for the CDR3: TGCGCCAGCAGCATAGGTCGGGGAACTGAAGCTTTCTTT.

J is TRBJ1-2 and V is TRBV24-1, with 9 bases identical to TRBD1. The germline V gene encodes CDR1 KGHDR and CDR2 SFDVKD. V was pared by 7 bases and J by 4 bases, with 6 bases of the junction left unmatched. This CDR3 is 14 amino acids long. The CDR3 here is CATSSGQGIYGYTF. The CDR3 region has the DNA TGTGCCACCAGCTCGGGACAGGGAATCTATGGCTACACCTTC.

The rearrangement joins TRBV27 to TRBJ2-2; 7 bases match TRBD1. Unmatched junction bases numbered 5, after V lost 6 bases and J lost 4 bases. In germline, CDR1 is MNHEY, CDR2 SMNVEV (reference sequence). This CDR3 contains 14 residues. The CDR3 reads CASSWTGPTGELFF. The CDR3 nucleotides are TGTGCCAGCAGCTGGACAGGACCCACCGGGGAGCTGTTTTTT.

This chain connects TRBV20-1 to TRBJ1-2, with D perhaps TRBD1 (5 bases). Looked up from germline, CDR1 is DFQATT and CDR2 is SNEGSKA (reference sequence). Trimming took 5 bases from V and 7 from J, leaving 11 bases between them. The CDR3 spans 11 residues. The CDR3 spells CSAFVRVGYTF. Here the CDR3 DNA reads TGCAGTGCTTTCGTCAGGGTTGGCTACACCTTC.

The genes are TRBV5-1 and TRBJ1-2; 9 bases are shared with TRBD1. This CDR3 is 16 amino acids long. The V gene end was trimmed by 3 bases and the J gene end by 2 bases; junction bases not matched to a gene: 8. CDR1 and CDR2 (germline): SGHRS, YFSETQ. The CDR3 DNA follows: TGCGCCAGCAGCTGGAGTCCCGGGACAGGGAACTATGGCTACACCTTC. Translation gives CASSWSPGTGNYGYTF.

The CDR3 here is CASSFPAGGITGELFF. The CDR3 coding sequence is TGTGCCAGCAGTTTTCCGGCAGGGGGCATCACCGGGGAGCTGTTTTTT. The chain couples TRBV28 to TRBJ2-2; 8 bases match TRBD1. V shed 3 bases, J shed 4 bases, and the junction held 7 bases outside the gene matches. This CDR3 contains 16 residues. Germline lookup yields CDR1 MDHEN and CDR2 SYDVKM.

The count of this clone is one. The chain combines TRBV7-9 with TRBJ2-1; 8 positions match TRBD2. CDR3 length: 16 amino acids. Germline trimming cut 1 base from V and 6 bases from J; bases unmatched to any gene: 8. Germline loops: CDR1 SEHNR, CDR2 FQNEAQ (reference sequence). Here the CDR3 DNA reads TGTGCCAGCAGCTTAGTCGGTAGCGGGGCATCCAATGAGCAGTTCTTC. Its translation is CASSLVGSGASNEQFF.

Judged by abundance, this clone is large. The chain uses TRBV4-1 and TRBJ1-1; D remains ambiguous. CDR1 and CDR2 from the germline V gene are MGHRA and YSYEKL. This CDR3 has 14 residues. V was shortened by 3 bases and J by 4 bases, with 12 bases between the two germline ends. In nucleotides, the CDR3 is TGCGCCAGCAGCCATTGGAAGGGAGGCACTGAAGCTTTCTTT. Protein: CASSHWKGGTEAFF.

V gene TRBV6-5 combines with J gene TRBJ1-2; unclear D gene. Per the germline V gene, CDR1 is MNHEY and CDR2 is SVGAGI. The CDR3 is 12 residues long. The germline V and J ends were trimmed by 6 bases and 3 bases, with 8 bases remaining between them. The CDR3 is CASRAEDYGYTF. CDR3 in DNA: TGTGCCAGCAGGGCGGAGGACTATGGCTACACCTTC.